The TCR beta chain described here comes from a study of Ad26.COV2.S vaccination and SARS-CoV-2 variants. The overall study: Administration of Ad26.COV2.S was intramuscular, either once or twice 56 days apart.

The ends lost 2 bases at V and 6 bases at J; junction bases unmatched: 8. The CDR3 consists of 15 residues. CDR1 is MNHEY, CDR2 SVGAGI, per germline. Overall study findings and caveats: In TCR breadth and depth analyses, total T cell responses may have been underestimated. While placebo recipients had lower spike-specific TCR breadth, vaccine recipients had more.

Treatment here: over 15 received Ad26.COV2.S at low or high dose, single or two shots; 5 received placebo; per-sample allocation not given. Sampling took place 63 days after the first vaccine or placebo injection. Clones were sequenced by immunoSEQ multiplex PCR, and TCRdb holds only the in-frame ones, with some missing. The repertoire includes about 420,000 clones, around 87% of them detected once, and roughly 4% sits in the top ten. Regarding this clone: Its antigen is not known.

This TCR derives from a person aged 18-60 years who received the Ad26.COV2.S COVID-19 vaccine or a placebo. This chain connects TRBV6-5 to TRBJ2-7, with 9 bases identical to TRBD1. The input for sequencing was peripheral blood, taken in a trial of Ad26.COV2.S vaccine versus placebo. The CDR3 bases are TGTGCCAGCAGTTACGCCTCGGGACAGGGCATCGAGCAGTACTTC. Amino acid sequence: CASSYASGQGIEQYF.